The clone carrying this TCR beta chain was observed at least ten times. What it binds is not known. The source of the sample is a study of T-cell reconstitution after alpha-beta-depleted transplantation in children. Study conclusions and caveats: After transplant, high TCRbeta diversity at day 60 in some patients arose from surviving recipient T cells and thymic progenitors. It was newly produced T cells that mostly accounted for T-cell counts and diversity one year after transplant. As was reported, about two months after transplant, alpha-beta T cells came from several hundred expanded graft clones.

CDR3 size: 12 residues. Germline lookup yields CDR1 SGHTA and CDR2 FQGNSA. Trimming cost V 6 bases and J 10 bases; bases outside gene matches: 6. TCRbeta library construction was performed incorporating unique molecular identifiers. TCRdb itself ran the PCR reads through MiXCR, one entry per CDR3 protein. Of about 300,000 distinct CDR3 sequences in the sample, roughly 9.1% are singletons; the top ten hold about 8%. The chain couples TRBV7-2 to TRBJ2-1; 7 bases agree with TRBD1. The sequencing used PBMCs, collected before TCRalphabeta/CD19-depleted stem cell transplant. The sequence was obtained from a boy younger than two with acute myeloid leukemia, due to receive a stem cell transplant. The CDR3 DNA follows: TGTGCCAGCAGGTTACCGGGACAGGAGCAGTTCTTC. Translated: CASRLPGQEQFF. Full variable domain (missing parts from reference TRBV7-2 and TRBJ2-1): GAGVSQSPSNKVTEKGKDVELRCDPISGHTALYWYRQSLGQGLEFLIYFQGNSAPDKSGLPSDRFSAERTGGSVSTLTIQRTQQEDSAVYLCASRLPGQEQFFGPGTRLTVL.